A single sample gave rise to the 25 T cell receptor beta chains below, sequenced in a study of early T cells in non-severe SARS-CoV-2 infection. TCRdb reprocessed the 5' RACE reads with MiXCR, giving one entry per CDR3 protein. The table shows some 57,000 distinct CDR3 sequences, with about 13% occurring only once. Material: whole blood. Receptors originate from an adult who was a healthcare worker with PCR-confirmed SARS-CoV-2 infection or an uninfected control (not recorded which).

This clonotype was counted a few times. The chain employs TRBV7-8 and TRBJ2-5; 9 bases are shared with TRBD2. CDR3 length equals 16 residues. V dropped 5 bases and J dropped 5; count of bases not matched to a gene: 12. CDR1 is SGHVS and CDR2 is FQNEAQ in the germline V gene. As DNA, the CDR3 is TGTGCCAGCAGCCCGGGGCTAGCGGGACCAAGGGAGACCCAGTACTTC. Translation gives CASSPGLAGPRETQYF. Full variable domain (remainder filled in from reference TRBV7-8 and TRBJ2-5): GAGVSQSPRYKVAKRGQDVALRCDPISGHVSLFWYQQALGQGPEFLTYFQNEAQLDKSGLPSDRFFAERPEGSVSTLKIQRTQQEDSAVYLCASSPGLAGPRETQYFGPGTRLLVL.

This clonotype was counted many times. The chain carries TRBV12-3 or TRBV12-4 and TRBJ2-1; D perhaps matches TRBD2 (6 bases). The CDR3 sequence is 14 residues long. Between the trimmed V and J ends, which lost 5 bases and 6 bases, there was a span of 14 bases. DNA for the CDR3: TGTGCCAGCAGTCGGGGCGGGGTAGGCAATGAGCAGTTCTTC. It translates to CASSRGGVGNEQFF.

This clonotype has at least ten counts. This chain connects TRBV3-1 to TRBJ2-3; D assignment may be TRBD1 or TRBD2 (5 bases each). V was pared by 1 base and J by 5 bases, with 13 bases between. CDR1 and CDR2 from the germline V gene are LGHDT and YNNKEL (reference sequence). The CDR3 spans 15 residues. CDR3 sequence reads: CASSQALGDGDTQYF. In DNA form, the CDR3 reads TGTGCCAGCAGCCAAGCCTTGGGGGATGGAGATACGCAGTATTTT.

In this sample, this clonotype turned up a few times. This chain connects TRBV7-6 to TRBJ2-3; D unresolved. Per the germline V gene, CDR1 is SGHVS and CDR2 is FNYEAQ. V gave up 5 bases and J gave up 3 bases, with 12 bases separating them. The CDR3 consists of 14 residues. The CDR3 DNA follows: TGTGCCAGCAGCCTAGGTACAGTAACAGATACGCAGTATTTT. It is translated as CASSLGTVTDTQYF.

This chain connects TRBV29-1 to TRBJ2-7, with 8 bases identical to TRBD2. There are 12 residues in the CDR3. The V gene's germline CDR1 is SQVTM and CDR2 ANQGSEA. V lost 1 base, J lost 4 bases, and 0 bases stayed unmatched. The CDR3 nucleotides read TGCAGCGTTGAAGCTAGCGGGTACGAGCAGTACTTC. Translation gives CSVEASGYEQYF.

The chain carries TRBV27 and TRBJ2-2; TRBD2 matches at 8 bases. V lost 4 bases, J lost 2 bases, and 6 bases stayed unmatched. The CDR3 sequence is 16 residues long. Per the germline V gene, CDR1 is MNHEY and CDR2 is SMNVEV (reference sequence). The CDR3 protein is CASSSIAGINTGELFF. CDR3 DNA sequence: TGTGCCAGCAGTTCTATAGCGGGGATTAACACCGGGGAGCTGTTTTTT.

The chain has TRBV20-1 and TRBJ2-6; D may match TRBD1 or TRBD2 (5 bases each). The V and J ends lost 1 base and 1 base respectively, with 23 bases between them. In germline, CDR1 is DFQATT, CDR2 SNEGSKA (reference sequence). This CDR3 comprises 20 residues. CDR3: CSARAPSYGGLGSGANVLTF. DNA of the CDR3: TGCAGTGCTAGAGCCCCTTCGTATGGGGGTCTTGGTTCTGGGGCCAACGTCCTGACTTTC.

This chain links TRBV25-1 with TRBJ1-4; maybe TRBD1 (5 bases). There are 14 residues in the CDR3. Germline CDR1 and CDR2: MGHDK and SYGVNS. Trimming removed 4 bases from V and 0 bases from J, with 6 bases in between. The CDR3 loop reads CASSGGATNEKLFF. Here the CDR3 DNA reads TGTGCCAGCAGTGGGGGCGCAACTAATGAAAAACTGTTTTTT.

V gene TRBV5-5 combines with J gene TRBJ1-4; tentative D call: TRBD1 (5 bases). Trimming removed 5 bases at V and 4 bases at J, with 9 bases between. CDR1 and CDR2 from the germline V gene are SGHKS and YYEKEE (reference sequence). CDR3 length: 13 amino acids. The CDR3 loop reads CASSRQINEKLFF. Written as DNA, the CDR3 is TGTGCCAGCAGTCGACAGATTAATGAAAAACTGTTTTTT.

This chain uses TRBV25-1 with TRBJ1-2; D remains unclear. The V and J ends lost 3 bases and 2 bases respectively, with 7 bases between them. This CDR3 comprises 13 residues. CDR1 is MGHDK, CDR2 SYGVNS, per germline. The CDR3 DNA follows: TGTGCCAGCAGTGAGGGATCGAACTATGGCTACACCTTC. Residues: CASSEGSNYGYTF.

At least ten counts were recorded for this clonotype. V gene TRBV20-1 combines with J gene TRBJ2-3, with 10 nucleotides matching TRBD2. Germline V gives CDR1 DFQATT, CDR2 SNEGSKA (reference sequence). CDR3 length: 14 residues. Trimming at V came to 6 bases and at J to 6 bases, leaving 9 bases not matched to a gene. For the CDR3, the DNA is TGCAGTGCGAGGGGTCTAGCGGGAGTGGATACGCAGTATTTT. Protein product: CSARGLAGVDTQYF.

J is TRBJ2-7 and V is TRBV4-3, with D unresolved. CDR1 is LGHNA, CDR2 YSLEER, per germline. The CDR3 is 17 residues long. The V end lost 0 bases, the J end lost 2 bases, and 17 bases lay between the germline ends. The CDR3 here is CASSQDWVNVGAYEQYF. DNA of the CDR3: TGCGCCAGCAGCCAAGATTGGGTGAATGTGGGCGCCTACGAGCAGTACTTC.

The table lists this clonotype with a few counts. The V gene is TRBV10-2, the J gene TRBJ2-7, with D perhaps TRBD1 or TRBD2 (5 bases each). Trimming removed 6 bases at V and 7 bases at J, with 13 bases between. The germline V gene encodes CDR1 WSHSY and CDR2 SAAADI. The CDR3 length is 12 residues. CDR3 region: CASRGPSWEQYF. The CDR3 DNA is TGCGCCAGCAGGGGACCGTCTTGGGAGCAGTACTTC.

The sample holds one count of this clonotype. A much larger clone sits a single nucleotide away, making a read error possible. The genes are TRBV10-3 and TRBJ2-7, with D uncertain. Germline lookup yields CDR1 ENHRY and CDR2 SYGVKD. This CDR3 contains 12 residues. CDR3 amino acids: CAISESGYVQYF. CDR3 in DNA: TGTGCCATCAGTGAGTCGGGCTACGTGCAGTACTTC.

On this clonotype: A read error is possible here, since a much larger clone lies one base away. The conserved final phenylalanine or tryptophan is absent from the CDR3, which likely points to a read error. The chain links TRBV10-3 to TRBJ1-2, with D hard to call. Between the trimmed V and J ends, which lost 0 bases and 2 bases, there was a span of 4 bases. The CDR3 is 13 amino acids. Germline values: CDR1 ENHRY, CDR2 SYGVKD. The chain's CDR3 is CAISESDNYGYTS. DNA for the CDR3: TGTGCCATCAGTGAGTCGGACAACTATGGCTACACCTCC.

This clonotype appeared many times. The chain is built from TRBV10-2 and TRBJ1-5, with 8 bases aligning to TRBD1. Looked up from germline, CDR1 is WSHSY and CDR2 is SAAADI. This CDR3 is built from 14 residues. V gave up 4 bases and J gave up 7 bases; unmatched junction bases: 6. CDR3 sequence (DNA): TGCGCCAGCAGTGTAGGACAGGGAGTCCAGCCCCAGCATTTT. The encoded protein is CASSVGQGVQPQHF.

This clonotype was detected ten times or more. CDR3 in amino acids: CSARPRGEPPQHF. In nucleotides, the CDR3 is TGCAGTGCTAGGCCCCGAGGGGAACCGCCCCAGCATTTT. The chain couples TRBV20-1 to TRBJ1-5; TRBD1 is a possible D gene (5 bases). CDR3 length: 13 residues. Trimming pared 3 bases from V and 9 bases from J, leaving 15 bases between. Germline V CDR1 and CDR2: DFQATT, SNEGSKA (reference sequence).

In its sample, this clonotype was seen many times. The V and J genes are TRBV3-1 and TRBJ1-1, with D unresolved. The germline V and J ends were trimmed by 1 base and 3 bases, with 18 bases remaining between them. The CDR3 has 17 amino acids. CDR1 is LGHDT, CDR2 YNNKEL, per germline (reference sequence). As DNA, the CDR3 is TGTGCCAGCAGCCAAGTTTTGAAGGGAAGGAGTGACACTGAAGCTTTCTTT. It yields the protein CASSQVLKGRSDTEAFF.

This clonotype was seen more than once but under ten times. The chain uses TRBV6-2 or TRBV6-3 and TRBJ1-6; D is uncertain. The CDR3 is 15 amino acids. Trimming cost V 5 bases and J 0 bases, with 8 bases left between them. Germline CDR1 MNHEY, CDR2 SVGEGT. This chain's CDR3 is CASSHLASYNSPLHF. The CDR3 region has the DNA TGTGCCAGCAGTCACTTGGCCTCCTATAATTCACCCCTCCACTTT.

This clonotype was counted ten times or more. The chain joins TRBV29-1 to TRBJ1-1; 11 bases are a match to TRBD1. V was pared by 6 bases and J by 3 bases, with 9 bases of the junction left unmatched. Germline V CDR1 and CDR2: SQVTM, ANQGSEA. The CDR3 runs to 15 residues. This chain's CDR3 is CSVKIPGQGDTEAFF. The CDR3 DNA reads TGCAGCGTGAAAATACCGGGACAGGGGGACACTGAAGCTTTCTTT.

The chain is built from TRBV6-2 or TRBV6-3 and TRBJ1-2; D unclear. The germline V gene encodes CDR1 MNHEY and CDR2 SVGEGT. Trimming cost V 2 bases and J 2 bases, with 9 bases left between them. This CDR3 has 14 amino acids. CDR3 protein: CASSYNQANYGYTF. The CDR3 nucleotides are TGTGCCAGCAGTTACAATCAGGCAAACTATGGCTACACCTTC.

This clonotype was found many times. The genes are TRBV12-3 or TRBV12-4 and TRBJ2-1, with D unclear. V was cut by 2 bases and J by 6 bases, with 8 bases left in between. The CDR3 extends over 13 amino acids. The CDR3 DNA is TGTGCCAGCAGTTTACGTAGGGCCAATGAGCAGTTCTTC. This codes for CASSLRRANEQFF.

A word on this clonotype: The junction and the germline gene differ at one end; a read error may be behind it. The gene calls are TRBV30 and TRBJ2-7; 9 nucleotides agree with TRBD2. The germline V gene encodes CDR1 GTSNPN and CDR2 SVGIG (reference sequence). The CDR3 totals 12 residues. The CDR3 loop reads CAWSGSSSGIHF. CDR3 DNA: TGTGCCTGGAGTGGTTCCTCTAGCGGGATCCACTTC.

This clonotype was seen at least ten times. The J gene is TRBJ1-2, the V gene TRBV7-9; 10 nucleotides match TRBD1. The CDR3 is made up of 16 amino acids. Germline lookup yields CDR1 SEHNR and CDR2 FQNEAQ (reference sequence). V trimming: 3 bases; J trimming: 4 bases; junction bases outside the gene matches: 8. The CDR3 protein is CASSFAAGTGVYGYTF. In nucleotides, the CDR3 is TGTGCCAGCAGCTTCGCCGCCGGGACAGGGGTCTATGGCTACACCTTC.

This clonotype has ten or more counts. CDR3 DNA: TGTGCCACCAGTGATTTAGGACTAGCGGGGGACAATGAGCAGTTCTTC. It encodes CATSDLGLAGDNEQFF. The chain links TRBV24-1 to TRBJ2-1; the match to TRBD2 covers 13 bases. V shed 1 base and J 5 bases; nucleotides not matched to a gene: 1. The CDR3 spans 16 residues. Germline loops: CDR1 KGHDR, CDR2 SFDVKD.